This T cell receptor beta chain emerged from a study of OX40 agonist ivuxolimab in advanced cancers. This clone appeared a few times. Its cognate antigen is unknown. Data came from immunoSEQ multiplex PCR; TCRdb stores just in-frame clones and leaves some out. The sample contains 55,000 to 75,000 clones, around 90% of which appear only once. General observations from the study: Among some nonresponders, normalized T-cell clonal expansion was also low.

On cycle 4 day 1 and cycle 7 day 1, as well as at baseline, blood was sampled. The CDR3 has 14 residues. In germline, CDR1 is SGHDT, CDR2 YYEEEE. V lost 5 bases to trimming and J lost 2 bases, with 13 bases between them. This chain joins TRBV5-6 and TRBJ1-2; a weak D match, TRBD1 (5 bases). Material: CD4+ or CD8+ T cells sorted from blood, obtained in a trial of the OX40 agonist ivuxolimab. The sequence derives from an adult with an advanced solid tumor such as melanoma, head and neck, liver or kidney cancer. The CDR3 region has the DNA TGTGCCAGCAGTTTCCAGGGTCAGAACTATGGCTACACCTTC. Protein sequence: CASSFQGQNYGYTF.